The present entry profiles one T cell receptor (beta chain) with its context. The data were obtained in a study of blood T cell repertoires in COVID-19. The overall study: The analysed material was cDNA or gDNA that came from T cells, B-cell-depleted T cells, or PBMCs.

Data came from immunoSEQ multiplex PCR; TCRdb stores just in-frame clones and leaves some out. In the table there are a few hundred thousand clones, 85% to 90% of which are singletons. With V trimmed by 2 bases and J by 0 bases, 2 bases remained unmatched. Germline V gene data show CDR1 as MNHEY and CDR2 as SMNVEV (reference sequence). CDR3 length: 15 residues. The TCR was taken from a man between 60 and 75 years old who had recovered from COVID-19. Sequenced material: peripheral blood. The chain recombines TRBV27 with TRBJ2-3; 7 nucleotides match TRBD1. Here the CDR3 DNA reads TGTGCCAGCAGTTTAGGACAGGCTAGCACAGATACGCAGTATTTT. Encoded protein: CASSLGQASTDTQYF.